The present T cell receptor beta chain was sequenced within a study of neurological immune-mediated disorders. This clonotype was counted ten times or more. Trimming pared 1 base from V and 0 bases from J, leaving 13 bases between. Germline V CDR1 and CDR2: SGHRS, YFSETQ. This CDR3 is 16 amino acids long. The sorted libraries took about a million CD4+ or CD8+ T cells. In TCRdb, the 5' RACE reads were re-called with MiXCR into one record per CDR3 protein. The sample lists tens of thousands of distinct CDR3 sequences, more than 9% occurring once. The J gene is TRBJ1-1, the V gene TRBV5-1; no clear D. This clonotype was sampled from a woman in her 30s with HTLV-1-associated myelopathy (HAM/TSP). Sample: CD4+ T cells from blood. CDR3 region: CASSLRGREMNTEAFF. CDR3 DNA sequence: TGCGCCAGCAGCTTGCGAGGGCGGGAGATGAACACTGAAGCTTTCTTT.